This entry lists 8 T cell receptor beta chains sequenced from one sample in a study of T cell changes during pregnancy in multiple sclerosis. The table came from immunoSEQ multiplex PCR; TCRdb's copy has only in-frame clones and leaves some out. The data contain about 88,000 clones, more than 85% of them singletons. Source: peripheral blood, taken in the first trimester of pregnancy. These receptors were obtained from a female donor with multiple sclerosis, enrolled in a pregnancy study.

The chain links TRBV9 to TRBJ1-1; no clear D. CDR1 is SGDLS, CDR2 YYNGEE, per germline. Trimming took off 0 bases at V and 11 bases at J, with 14 bases between the two ends. The CDR3 runs to 13 residues. Written as DNA, the CDR3 is TGTGCCAGCAGCGTAGATTGGCAGTCCCGCGCTTTCTTT. Protein: CASSVDWQSRAFF.

The sample holds one count of this clone. CDR3 in amino acids: CASSPPNRGRTYEQYF. The DNA for the CDR3 is TGTGCCAGCTCACCACCGAACAGGGGTCGAACCTACGAGCAGTACTTC. The chain combines TRBV18 with TRBJ2-7; the match to TRBD1 covers 7 bases. The germline V gene encodes CDR1 KGHSH and CDR2 LQKENI. There are 16 residues in the CDR3. J lost 2 bases, V lost 0 bases, and 7 bases had no gene match. The variable domain in full, completed from reference TRBV18 and TRBJ2-7, reads NAGVMQNPRHLVRRRGQEARLRCSPMKGHSHVYWYRQLPEEGLKFMVYLQKENIIDESGMPKERFSAEFPKEGPSILRIQQVVRGDSAAYFCASSPPNRGRTYEQYFGPGTRLTVT.

The chain combines TRBV10-3 with TRBJ2-5, with 14 positions matching TRBD2. The CDR3 runs 19 residues. Germline V CDR1 and CDR2: ENHRY, SYGVKD. V shed 3 bases and J 5 bases; nucleotides not matched to a gene: 14. CDR3 loop: CAISDRPGTSGGERETQYF. CDR3 nucleotides: TGTGCCATCAGTGACCGTCCCGGGACTAGCGGGGGAGAGAGGGAGACCCAGTACTTC.

The chain joins TRBV4-1 to TRBJ2-7; 7 bases align to TRBD2. Germline V gene data show CDR1 as MGHRA and CDR2 as YSYEKL. The V gene end was trimmed by 1 base and the J gene end by 2 bases; junction bases not matched to a gene: 2. This CDR3 comprises 14 residues. CDR3 coding DNA: TGCGCCAGCAGCCAAGTGGGAGGGGCCTACGAGCAGTACTTC. Its translation is CASSQVGGAYEQYF.

The chain joins TRBV28 to TRBJ1-2, with a possible D match to TRBD1 (6 bases). Germline V gene lookup returns CDR1 MDHEN and CDR2 SYDVKM. CDR3 length equals 16 residues. Trimming cost V 10 bases and J 8 bases, with 29 bases left between them. This chain's CDR3 is CATRRGGAVGRGGYTF. For the CDR3, the DNA is TGTGCCACCCGTAGGGGGGGGGCCGTCGGGCGGGGGGGCTACACCTTC.

The J gene is TRBJ1-1, the V gene TRBV6-5; 9 bases map to TRBD1. Germline CDR1 and CDR2: MNHEY and SVGAGI. The CDR3 is 14 amino acids. Losses at the gene ends were 6 bases for V and 2 bases for J; bases not matched to a gene: 4. CDR3 DNA: TGTGCCAGCAGACAGGACAGGGGAAACACTGAAGCTTTCTTT. Residues: CASRQDRGNTEAFF.

The rearrangement links TRBV12-5 to TRBJ1-2; D unclear. This CDR3 is built from 17 residues. Germline V gene sequence: CDR1 LGHNT, CDR2 FRNRAP. V was clipped by 6 bases and J by 3 bases, with 23 bases between them. The CDR3 here is CASGKATSRATHYGYTF. The CDR3 bases are TGTGCTAGTGGAAAAGCGACGTCGCGGGCGACACACTATGGCTACACCTTC. The variable domain in full, completed from reference TRBV12-5 and TRBJ1-2, reads DARVTQTPRHKVTEMGQEVTMRCQPILGHNTVFWYRQTMMQGLELLAYFRNRAPLDDSGMPKDRFSAEMPDATLATLKIQPSEPRDSAVYFCASGKATSRATHYGYTFGSGTRLTVV.

This rearrangement joins TRBV5-1 to TRBJ2-7; 7 bases map to TRBD1. This CDR3 comprises 16 residues. Germline CDR1 SGHRS, CDR2 YFSETQ. The V gene end was trimmed by 0 bases and the J gene end by 0 bases; junction bases not matched to a gene: 6. CDR3 region: CASSLAGQRSSYEQYF. DNA of the CDR3: TGCGCCAGCAGCTTGGCGGGACAGCGAAGCTCCTACGAGCAGTACTTC.